These T cell receptor beta chains were read from a single sample in a study of neurological immune-mediated disorders. In TCRdb, the 5' RACE reads were re-called with MiXCR into one record per CDR3 protein. The data show about 80,000 distinct CDR3 sequences, about 5.6% seen once. The sequenced material came from PBMCs. The source is a woman aged 55-69 years with multiple sclerosis. Each CDR3 is given with its conserved first and last residue. Fields, in order: clone size, V gene, D gene, CDR3 length, J gene, CDR3 DNA, CDR3 protein. D genes are given only for firm matches. Rows may omit the clone size; those that give it use once, few, many or a size class.

many	TRBV4-1	-	15	TRBJ2-3	TGCGCCAGCAGCCAAGAGGGGGCGCGGGCAGATACGCAGTATTTT	CASSQEGARADTQYF
many	TRBV7-9	-	13	TRBJ1-5	TGTGCCAGCAGCGCGGGTCTTTTCCAGCCCCAGCATTTT	CASSAGLFQPQHF
many	TRBV5-5	-	14	TRBJ2-5	TGTGCCAGCAGCTTGGAGGCGGTTAGCCCGGCCCAGTACTTC	CASSLEAVSPAQYF
many	TRBV20-1	TRBD1	16	TRBJ2-6	TGCAGTGCTAAACCGGGACAGCTCTCTGGGGCCAACGTCCTGACTTTC	CSAKPGQLSGANVLTF
many	TRBV29-1	-	11	TRBJ1-2	TGCAGCGTTGAACCAGGGTATGGCTACACCTTC	CSVEPGYGYTF
many	TRBV29-1	TRBD2	15	TRBJ2-1	TGCAGCGTTGAATGGCTAGCGGGGGTATACAATGAGCAGTTCTTC	CSVEWLAGVYNEQFF
many	TRBV11-2	TRBD1	13	TRBJ2-1	TGTGCCAGCAGCTTAGATTACAGGGGTGGGCAGTTCTTC	CASSLDYRGGQFF
many	TRBV6-5	TRBD1	15	TRBJ1-2	TGTGCCAGCAGTGAATCTGGGACAGGCAGCTATGGCTACACCTTC	CASSESGTGSYGYTF
many	TRBV20-1	-	13	TRBJ1-3	TGCAGTGCCCACCACAGGGCTGGAAACACCATATATTTT	CSAHHRAGNTIYF
many	TRBV7-6	-	17	TRBJ2-1	TGTGCCAGCAGCTTAGCAATTACGGGGTTCCTTGGTCATGAGCAGTTCTTC	CASSLAITGFLGHEQFF
many	TRBV5-6	-	12	TRBJ2-7	TGTGCCAGCAGCTTGGCGGGTTCCGAGCAGTACTTC	CASSLAGSEQYF
-	TRBV5-6	-	17	TRBJ2-6	TGTTCCAGCAGCTGGTTCCCACAGGGAGCTGGGGCCAACGTCCTGACTTTC	CSSSWFPQGAGANVLTF
many	TRBV12-3/TRBV12-4	-	10	TRBJ1-1	TGTGCCAGCAGTTACACTGAAGCTTTCTTT	CASSYTEAFF
many	TRBV2	-	13	TRBJ1-3	TGTGCCAGCAGTGAAGCGCGGAGAGACACCATATATTTT	CASSEARRDTIYF
many	TRBV20-1	-	13	TRBJ1-6	TGCAGTCTGAGGGCAGGGGATTTTTCACCCCTCCACTTT	CSLRAGDFSPLHF
few	TRBV7-8	-	14	TRBJ1-3	TGTGCCAGCAGCTTAGCGACTACCGGAAACACCATATATTTT	CASSLATTGNTIYF
many	TRBV6-1	-	14	TRBJ1-2	TGTGCCAGCACCAAGGGGGGCTTCTTTCATGGCTACACCTTC	CASTKGGFFHGYTF
many	TRBV10-2	-	13	TRBJ1-3	TGCGCCAGCAGTGAGGGATCCGGAAACACCATATATTTT	CASSEGSGNTIYF
many	TRBV5-1	-	14	TRBJ1-6	TGCGCCAGCAGCCCTGGGCTGGGGGATTCACCCCTCCACTTT	CASSPGLGDSPLHF
once	TRBV6-5	-	14	TRBJ1-1	TGTGCCAGCAGTTATAGTCAGGCTTTAGCTGAAGCTTTCTTT	CASSYSQALAEAFF
many	TRBV20-1	TRBD1	14	TRBJ1-2	TGCAGTGCTAGCCCGACAGGGGCAAACTATGGCTACACCTTC	CSASPTGANYGYTF
many	TRBV7-7	-	13	TRBJ1-1	TGTGCCAGCAGCTTAGATCCGAACACTGAAGCTTTCTTT	CASSLDPNTEAFF
many	TRBV10-3	-	13	TRBJ2-3	TGTGCCATCACAGGGTCGCACACAGATACGCAGTATTTT	CAITGSHTDTQYF
many	TRBV7-2	-	13	TRBJ1-1	TGTGCCAGCAGCTTCGGACCCAACACTGAAGCTTTCTTT	CASSFGPNTEAFF
many	TRBV6-5	TRBD1	15	TRBJ1-5	TGTGCCAGCAGTTCCCTGGGACAGGGTCGTCAGCCCCAGCATTTT	CASSSLGQGRQPQHF
many	TRBV3-1	TRBD1	17	TRBJ1-2	TGTGCCAGCAGCCAAGAAAGACAGGGTATGAGAAACTATGGCTACACCTTC	CASSQERQGMRNYGYTF
many	TRBV29-1	-	16	TRBJ2-6	TGCAGCGTTGTCCCCCGACAGGACTCTGGGGCCAACGTCCTGACTTTC	CSVVPRQDSGANVLTF
many	TRBV2	-	14	TRBJ2-2	TGTGCCAGCAGTGATACAGGGCACACCGGGGAGCTGTTTTTT	CASSDTGHTGELFF
many	TRBV3-1	TRBD1	13	TRBJ2-7	TGTGCCAGCAGCCGACAGGGGAATTACGAGCAGTACTTC	CASSRQGNYEQYF
many	TRBV11-2	-	14	TRBJ1-5	TGTGCCAGCAGCTTTGGGCGGCCCAATCAGCCCCAGCATTTT	CASSFGRPNQPQHF
many	TRBV20-1	-	14	TRBJ2-1	TGCAGTGCTAGAGGTTCGGGCGCCTACAATGAGCAGTTCTTC	CSARGSGAYNEQFF
many	TRBV5-6	-	12	TRBJ2-7	TGTGCCAGCCAGTCAGGGAACTACGAGCAGTACTTC	CASQSGNYEQYF
many	TRBV20-1	TRBD2	17	TRBJ2-7	TGCAGTGCTAGGCACCCTGGGACTAGCGGGGGGTACTCCGAGCAGTACTTC	CSARHPGTSGGYSEQYF
few	TRBV20-1	-	13	TRBJ1-1	TGCAGTGCTAGAGCCGGGCAGAACACTGAAGCTTTCTTT	CSARAGQNTEAFF
many	TRBV5-1	-	14	TRBJ2-5	TGCGCCAGCAGCTTGTCTGGGCTACAAGAGACCCAGTACTTC	CASSLSGLQETQYF
few	TRBV7-2	-	13	TRBJ1-4	TGTGCCAGCAGCTTAGGGGTGGCTGAAAAACTGTTTTTT	CASSLGVAEKLFF
few	TRBV5-1	-	12	TRBJ1-5	TGCGCCAGCAGCCCCGATGGCCAGCCCCAGCATTTT	CASSPDGQPQHF
many	TRBV5-1	-	14	TRBJ2-7	TGCGCCAGCACCGAGGGAACGGGGACCTACGAGCAGTACTTC	CASTEGTGTYEQYF
many	TRBV5-1	-	15	TRBJ1-1	TGCGCCAGCAGGTCCGAGGACAAGGGGAACACTGAAGCTTTCTTT	CASRSEDKGNTEAFF
few	TRBV4-1	-	12	TRBJ1-2	TGCGCCAGCAGCCAATTTACAGGGCGCTACACCTTC	CASSQFTGRYTF
-	TRBV5-1	-	13	TRBJ1-2	TGCGCCAGCAGCTTGGACAGCCTTTATGGCTACACCTTC	CASSLDSLYGYTF
-	TRBV29-1	-	14	TRBJ2-7	TGCAGCGTTGGGGGTGGACATGGATCCTACGAGCAGTACTTC	CSVGGGHGSYEQYF
many	TRBV29-1	TRBD1	13	TRBJ1-2	TGCAGCGTGGATGGACAGGGGGCGGGAGGCTACACCTTC	CSVDGQGAGGYTF
many	TRBV6-5	TRBD1	14	TRBJ2-7	TGTGCCAGCAGTTACCTGGGACAGCCCTACGAGCAGTACTTC	CASSYLGQPYEQYF
few	TRBV30	-	13	TRBJ1-6	TGTGCCTGGAGTGTCCAGGCTGGATCACCCCTCCACTTT	CAWSVQAGSPLHF
many	TRBV5-5	TRBD1	14	TRBJ2-7	TGTGCCAGCAGGACGACAGGGGGAACGAACGAGCAGTACTTC	CASRTTGGTNEQYF
many	TRBV9	TRBD1	14	TRBJ1-6	TGTGCCAGCAGCGTGAAACAGGGGAATTCACCCCTCCACTTT	CASSVKQGNSPLHF
many	TRBV20-1	-	13	TRBJ2-1	TGCAGTGCTAGTATGGGATCCTACAATGAGCAGTTCTTC	CSASMGSYNEQFF
many	TRBV20-1	-	18	TRBJ1-2	TGCAGTGCTAGAGATTGGGGGCAGATGAAAAAACTACGGTCTGGCTACACCTTC	CSARDWGQMKKLRSGYTF
-	TRBV6-2/TRBV6-3	TRBD1	14	TRBJ1-6	TGTGCCAGCAGTTACGGGACAGATAATTCACCCCTCCACTTT	CASSYGTDNSPLHF
-	TRBV12-3/TRBV12-4	-	15	TRBJ2-4	TGTGCCAGCAGTCGCTCCCAGCAGCACAAAAACATTCAGTACTTC	CASSRSQQHKNIQYF
-	TRBV20-1	-	12	TRBJ2-5	TGCAGTGCTAGACCCAGGGCTGAGACCCAGTACTTC	CSARPRAETQYF
many	TRBV7-8	-	14	TRBJ2-1	TGTGCCAGCAGCCCCACTAGGCCTTACAATGAGCAGTTCTTC	CASSPTRPYNEQFF
many	TRBV20-1	TRBD2	17	TRBJ2-2	TGCAGTGCTAGAGGGACTAGCGGGGGCCTGAACACCGGGGAGCTGTTTTTT	CSARGTSGGLNTGELFF
many	TRBV15	-	15	TRBJ1-4	TGTGCCACCAGCAGCTCGACAATGACGAATGAAAAACTGTTTTTT	CATSSSTMTNEKLFF
many	TRBV20-1	-	15	TRBJ2-2	TGCAGTGCGAAACAGGGTTTAGTCGACACCGGGGAGCTGTTTTTT	CSAKQGLVDTGELFF
many	TRBV11-2	-	15	TRBJ2-1	TGTGCCAGCAGCTTGGTCAGGGGAAAGCTTAATGAGCAGTTCTTC	CASSLVRGKLNEQFF
many	TRBV5-4	TRBD1	14	TRBJ1-1	TGTGCCAGCAGACTGGCCCCAGGGGGACCGGGGATGGTCTTT	CASRLAPGGPGMVF
many	TRBV20-1	-	12	TRBJ1-2	TGCAGTGCTAGCCCCGGGGACTATGGCTACACCTTC	CSASPGDYGYTF
-	TRBV7-2	TRBD1	16	TRBJ2-1	TGTGCCAGCAGCTTTGACGGGACAGGGATTGTCTATGAGCAGTTCTTC	CASSFDGTGIVYEQFF